Listed here are 32 T cell receptor beta chains from one sample, sequenced in a study of cytomegalovirus exposure and HLA in healthy donors. 60 Vbeta and 13 Jbeta primers were used in PCR. Generated by immunoSEQ multiplex PCR, the TCRdb table keeps only in-frame clones and is missing some. Here the sample spans fewer than 200,000 clones, roughly 82% being singletons. The sequenced sample consisted of PBMCs. The receptors were sampled from a woman in her fifties or sixties in good health and CMV-seronegative.

On this clone itself: Germline is not matched at one junction end, which may reflect a read error. V is TRBV7-7 and J is TRBJ1-1; tentative D call: TRBD1 (5 bases). There are 13 residues in the CDR3. From germline, CDR1 is SSHAT and CDR2 FNYEAQ (reference sequence). In nucleotides, the CDR3 is TGTGCTAGCAGCTTGGCGGGGGACACTGAAGCTTTCTTT. This codes for CASSLAGDTEAFF.

A few counts support this clone. This CDR3 reads CASSPQTGELFF. For the CDR3, the DNA is TGTGCCAGCAGCCCACAGACCGGGGAGCTGTTTTTT. This chain links TRBV7-3 with TRBJ2-2, with unresolved D. Trimming cost V 5 bases and J 5 bases, with 6 bases left between them. The length of the CDR3 is 12 residues. CDR1 and CDR2 from the germline V gene are SGHTA and FQGTGA.

The V and J genes are TRBV4-3 and TRBJ2-5; the match to TRBD2 covers 14 bases. J lost 2 bases, V lost 0 bases, and 17 bases had no gene match. The CDR3 is 22 amino acids. CDR1 LGHNA and CDR2 YSLEER come from the germline V gene. CDR3 residues: CASSQDIVPGLAGGQGQETQYF. The CDR3 nucleotides are TGCGCCAGCAGCCAAGATATAGTCCCTGGACTAGCGGGGGGCCAGGGACAAGAGACCCAGTACTTC.

The rearrangement uses TRBV18 and TRBJ2-7, with TRBD1 identical over 7 bases. The CDR3 totals 15 residues. The junction had 3 bases not matched to a gene; V was cut back by 1 base and J by 0 bases. CDR1 and CDR2 (germline): KGHSH, LQKENI. As DNA, the CDR3 is TGTGCCAGCTCACCACTGGGACAGAACTCCTACGAGCAGTACTTC. This gives the protein CASSPLGQNSYEQYF.

The V gene is TRBV4-3, the J gene TRBJ2-5; a possible D gene is TRBD2 (5 bases). The CDR3 runs 14 residues. The germline V and J ends were trimmed by 0 bases and 3 bases, with 8 bases remaining between them. Looked up from germline, CDR1 is LGHNA and CDR2 is YSLEER. CDR3 in DNA: TGCGCCAGCAGCCAAGATATCGGGGAAGAGACCCAGTACTTC. Protein sequence: CASSQDIGEETQYF.

The chain is built from TRBV25-1 and TRBJ1-5; no reliable D call. Trimming removed 5 bases from V and 4 bases from J, with 12 bases in between. The CDR3 totals 14 residues. Germline loops: CDR1 MGHDK, CDR2 SYGVNS. CDR3 DNA sequence: TGTGCCAGCAGTCTAACGGGTTCGAATCAGCCCCAGCATTTT. It specifies CASSLTGSNQPQHF. Using reference TRBV25-1 and TRBJ1-5 for the parts outside the CDR3, the full variable domain is EADIYQTPRYLVIGTGKKITLECSQTMGHDKMYWYQQDPGMELHLIHYSYGVNSTEKGDLSSESTVSRIRTEHFPLTLESARPSHTSQYLCASSLTGSNQPQHFGDGTRLSIL.

The V and J genes are TRBV7-8 and TRBJ1-3, with D tentatively TRBD1 (6 bases). The CDR3 is 14 residues long. The V gene's germline CDR1 is SGHVS and CDR2 FQNEAQ. Trimming took off 2 bases at V and 8 bases at J, with 13 bases between the two ends. The CDR3 DNA reads as TGTGCCAGCAGCTTACCGGGGGGCACGGACACCATATATTTT. The encoded protein is CASSLPGGTDTIYF.

J is TRBJ2-2 and V is TRBV7-9; TRBD2 matches 10 bases. Losses at the gene ends were 5 bases for V and 1 base for J; bases not matched to a gene: 4. Germline V lookup: CDR1 SEHNR, CDR2 FQNEAQ (reference sequence). CDR3 size: 16 residues. The CDR3 nucleotides read TGTGCCAGCAGCGCGCGGACTAGCGGGAACACCGGGGAGCTGTTTTTT. Its translation is CASSARTSGNTGELFF.

The count of this clone is one. This chain uses TRBV2 with TRBJ2-5; TRBD2 aligns across 10 bases. The V gene's germline CDR1 is SNHLY and CDR2 FYNNEI. This CDR3 is built from 15 residues. Trimming took 2 bases from V and 5 from J; bases not matched to a gene: 5. CDR3 sequence (DNA): TGTGCCAGCAGTGAATCCAGCGGGAGGGCTGAGACCCAGTACTTC. Protein sequence: CASSESSGRAETQYF.

V is TRBV2 and J is TRBJ2-2; TRBD1 matches at 7 bases. With 7 bases clipped from V and 7 bases from J, the junction kept 9 bases outside the gene matches. The CDR3 length is 14 residues. In germline, CDR1 is SNHLY, CDR2 FYNNEI. The CDR3 loop is CASMERQGYGELFF. CDR3 DNA: TGTGCCAGCATGGAAAGACAGGGCTACGGGGAGCTGTTTTTT.

The chain employs TRBV15 and TRBJ1-6; a possible D gene is TRBD1 (6 bases). V was cut by 1 base and J by 9 bases, with 13 bases left in between. Germline-derived CDR1 and CDR2 are LNHNV and YYDKDF (reference sequence). The CDR3 length is 15 residues. The CDR3 DNA follows: TGTGCCACCAGCAGAGGAAGGACAGAAATTTCACCCCTCCACTTT. Protein product: CATSRGRTEISPLHF. Full variable domain (missing parts from reference TRBV15 and TRBJ1-6): DAMVIQNPRYQVTQFGKPVTLSCSQTLNHNVMYWYQQKSSQAPKLLFHYYDKDFNNEADTPDNFQSRRPNTSFCFLDIRSPGLGDTAMYLCATSRGRTEISPLHFGNGTRLTVT.

This chain connects TRBV7-8 to TRBJ2-1; 8 bases match TRBD2. J was trimmed by 2 bases and V by 7 bases; bases with no gene match: 7. Germline CDR1 is SGHVS and CDR2 is FQNEAQ. The CDR3 loop spans 15 amino acids. CDR3 bases: TGTGCCAGCACCCTCAGCGGGGGAACCTACAATGAGCAGTTCTTC. The encoded protein is CASTLSGGTYNEQFF.

V usage is TRBV18 and J usage is TRBJ2-2; D is unresolved. V was trimmed by 3 bases and J by 8 bases, leaving 4 bases between them. The CDR3 contains 11 residues. Germline V lookup: CDR1 KGHSH, CDR2 LQKENI. Here the CDR3 reads CASSPRGELFF. The CDR3 bases are TGTGCCAGCTCACCCAGAGGGGAGCTGTTTTTT.

The rearrangement links TRBV5-1 to TRBJ2-7; 9 positions match TRBD2. The ends lost 1 base at V and 5 bases at J; junction bases unmatched: 7. The CDR3 totals 15 residues. CDR1 is SGHRS, CDR2 YFSETQ, per germline. The CDR3 coding sequence is TGCGCCAGCAGCTTGCGTAGCGGGGGAGGTCACGAGCAGTACTTC. Protein: CASSLRSGGGHEQYF.

This clone showed up just once. The chain employs TRBV18 and TRBJ2-7; 9 nucleotides align to TRBD1. The CDR3 is 14 residues long. In germline, CDR1 is KGHSH, CDR2 LQKENI. Trimming at V came to 6 bases and at J to 5 bases, leaving 8 bases not matched to a gene. CDR3 sequence: CASSDRDRVDEQYF. The CDR3 DNA is TGTGCCAGCTCTGACCGGGACAGGGTTGACGAGCAGTACTTC.

A word on this clone: The same CDR3 arises from other DNA sequences in this sample as well. The J gene is TRBJ1-1, the V gene TRBV28; D is possibly TRBD1 (5 bases). The V end was cut by 5 bases, the J end by 0 bases, with 10 bases between. The CDR3 consists of 14 residues. From germline, CDR1 is MDHEN and CDR2 SYDVKM. The chain's CDR3 is CASSLPGVNTEAFF. DNA of the CDR3: TGTGCCAGCAGTCTGCCGGGGGTGAACACTGAAGCTTTCTTT.

The rearrangement joins TRBV27 to TRBJ2-7, with a tentative D call TRBD2 (5 bases). V was clipped by 6 bases and J by 5 bases, with 14 bases between them. The germline V gene encodes CDR1 MNHEY and CDR2 SMNVEV (reference sequence). The CDR3 totals 13 residues. DNA for the CDR3: TGTGCCAGCAGCTTACGGGGTGCCCACGAGCAGTACTTC. Residues: CASSLRGAHEQYF.

The genes are TRBV7-2 and TRBJ1-4, with TRBD1 matching 7 bases. The germline CDR1 and CDR2 sequences are SGHTA and FQGNSA. The V gene end was trimmed by 3 bases and the J gene end by 3 bases; junction bases not matched to a gene: 1. This CDR3 is 14 amino acids long. CDR3 nucleotides: TGTGCCAGCAGCTTGGACAGGTCTAATGAAAAACTGTTTTTT. It is translated as CASSLDRSNEKLFF.

This chain joins TRBV4-1 and TRBJ1-5, with D uncertain. Germline V lookup: CDR1 MGHRA, CDR2 YSYEKL. The V end lost 0 bases, the J end lost 4 bases, and 7 bases lay between the germline ends. The CDR3 runs 14 residues. For the CDR3, the DNA is TGCGCCAGCAGCCAAGATTACATTAATCAGCCCCAGCATTTT. Encoded protein: CASSQDYINQPQHF.

The chain is built from TRBV19 and TRBJ1-3, with 9 bases matching TRBD1. Germline values: CDR1 LNHDA, CDR2 SQIVND (reference sequence). This CDR3 spans 16 amino acids. With V trimmed by 4 bases and J by 2 bases, 6 bases remained unmatched. The CDR3 region is CASSTLGTGPGNTIYF. DNA of the CDR3: TGTGCCAGTAGTACCCTCGGGACAGGGCCTGGAAACACCATATATTTT.

The V call is TRBV30, the J call TRBJ2-3; maybe TRBD2 (6 bases). Germline assignment: CDR1 GTSNPN and CDR2 SVGIG (reference sequence). CDR3 length: 13 amino acids. V lost 3 bases, J lost 3 bases, and 10 bases lay in between. The CDR3 is CAWSGSRTDTQYF. CDR3 bases: TGTGCCTGGAGCGGGAGTCGAACAGATACGCAGTATTTT. Together with reference TRBV30 and TRBJ2-3, the CDR3 gives the full variable domain: SQTIHQWPATLVQPVGSPLSLECTVEGTSNPNLYWYRQAAGRGLQLLFYSVGIGQISSEVPQNLSASRPQDRQFILSSKKLLLSDSGFYLCAWSGSRTDTQYFGPGTRLTVL.

The chain is built from TRBV5-1 and TRBJ2-2; TRBD1 is a possible D gene (5 bases). The CDR3 length is 16 residues. V was cut by 0 bases and J by 7 bases, with 16 bases left in between. The V gene's germline CDR1 is SGHRS and CDR2 YFSETQ. The CDR3 nucleotides read TGCGCCAGCAGCTTGGGCCCCCAGGGTATGAACGGGGAGCTGTTTTTT. Encoded protein: CASSLGPQGMNGELFF.

This clone showed up just a few times. The chain combines TRBV5-6 with TRBJ1-5; D is possibly TRBD1 (6 bases). The V end lost 4 bases, the J end lost 5 bases, and 19 bases lay between the germline ends. The CDR3 runs to 16 residues. The germline V gene encodes CDR1 SGHDT and CDR2 YYEEEE. CDR3 bases: TGTGCCAGCAGCGCCTTCAGGGGCGAGTTGCATCAGCCCCAGCATTTT. It translates to CASSAFRGELHQPQHF.

A single count supports this clone. V gene TRBV19 combines with J gene TRBJ1-2, with D possibly matching TRBD1 (5 bases). Germline CDR1 reads LNHDA; CDR2 reads SQIVND (reference sequence). The length of the CDR3 is 15 residues. Deletions cut 6 bases from V and 7 bases from J, with 21 bases between. The CDR3 loop reads CASRIPLGGRSGYTF. CDR3 nucleotide sequence: TGTGCCAGTAGAATCCCTCTCGGGGGTCGATCTGGCTACACCTTC.

A single count supports this clone. V is TRBV13 and J is TRBJ2-1; 10 nucleotides line up with TRBD2. The CDR3 runs to 15 residues. V trimming: 3 bases; J trimming: 13 bases; junction bases outside the gene matches: 12. Germline loops: CDR1 PRHDT, CDR2 FYEKMQ (reference sequence). Here the CDR3 reads CASSLGASGGPGQFF. CDR3 DNA: TGTGCCAGCAGCTTGGGGGCTAGCGGGGGTCCCGGTCAGTTCTTC.

This clone was picked up a small number of times. The rearrangement links TRBV12-2 to TRBJ1-2; the D call of TRBD1 is as the table states it, not checked on the DNA. TRBV12-2 has pseudogene status. The CDR3 contains 16 residues. The CDR3 DNA reads as TGTGCAAGTCGCTCGCCGGGTGGCAGGGAATCGTTTGGCTACACCTTC. Translating gives CASRSPGGRESFGYTF.

The chain carries TRBV11-1 and TRBJ1-2, with a possible D match to TRBD1 (6 bases). The CDR3 is made up of 15 amino acids. V was shortened by 5 bases and J by 3 bases, with 16 bases between the two germline ends. Germline CDR1 SGHAT, CDR2 FQDESV (reference sequence). The CDR3 DNA follows: TGTGCCAGCAGCCCGCCAAGACAGGACTACTATGGCTACACCTTC. It yields the protein CASSPPRQDYYGYTF.

This chain links TRBV15 with TRBJ2-5; 13 positions match TRBD2. The germline V gene encodes CDR1 LNHNV and CDR2 YYDKDF (reference sequence). CDR3 length equals 17 residues. J was trimmed by 3 bases and V by 1 base; bases with no gene match: 5. CDR3 sequence (DNA): TGTGCCACCAGCAGAGTATTTGGACTAGCGGGAGAAGAGACCCAGTACTTC. It is translated as CATSRVFGLAGEETQYF.

The V call is TRBV10-3, the J call TRBJ2-5, with 8 nucleotides matching TRBD1. The germline CDR1 and CDR2 sequences are ENHRY and SYGVKD. CDR3 length: 15 residues. V shed 5 bases, J shed 4 bases, and the junction held 9 bases outside the gene matches. The DNA for the CDR3 is TGTGCCATCAGTCCAGGGGGCGCGGGACGAGAGACCCAGTACTTC. Its protein product is CAISPGGAGRETQYF.

The chain is built from TRBV7-9 and TRBJ2-1, with 12 bases fitting TRBD2. CDR3 length equals 15 residues. Germline V gene data show CDR1 as SEHNR and CDR2 as FQNEAQ (reference sequence). V shed 4 bases, J shed 13 bases, and the junction held 11 bases outside the gene matches. As DNA, the CDR3 is TGTGCCAGCAGCTCCCAACTAGCGGGAGGTACCCCCCAGTTCTTC. It yields the protein CASSSQLAGGTPQFF.

The chain links TRBV2 to TRBJ1-3; TRBD1 is a possible D gene (6 bases). The CDR3 covers 14 residues. In germline, CDR1 is SNHLY, CDR2 FYNNEI. V lost 8 bases and J 10 bases, leaving 21 bases between the germline ends. CDR3 sequence reads: CASRPGEGQITIYF. The CDR3 nucleotides are TGTGCCAGCCGGCCAGGGGAGGGACAAATAACCATATATTTT.

In its sample, this clone was seen once. This chain uses TRBV2 with TRBJ2-1; 7 bases map to TRBD1. Germline CDR1 is SNHLY and CDR2 is FYNNEI. The J segment lost 7 bases and the V segment lost 6 bases, leaving 9 bases of the junction unmatched. This CDR3 contains 14 residues. The CDR3 sequence: CASSEQGPGNEQFF. In nucleotides, the CDR3 is TGTGCCAGCAGCGAACAGGGGCCGGGAAATGAGCAGTTCTTC. Full variable domain (outside the CDR3, taken from reference TRBV2 and TRBJ2-1): EPEVTQTPSHQVTQMGQEVILRCVPISNHLYFYWYRQILGQKVEFLVSFYNNEISEKSEIFDDQFSVERPDGSNFTLKIRSTKLEDSAMYFCASSEQGPGNEQFFGPGTRLTVL.